A selection of T cell receptor beta chains follows, all from one sample in a study of glioma-infiltrating T cells. One entry per CDR3 protein, called by TCRdb with MiXCR from the multiplex PCR reads. The table has fewer than 250,000 distinct CDR3 sequences, around 32% seen once. The sequencing sample was made of glioma tissue, nonneoplastic brain tissue, or PBMCs (not recorded which). These receptors came from a human donor with low-grade glioma or glioblastoma, undergoing nonglioma brain surgery, or in good health (not recorded which). Each CDR3 is given with its conserved first and last residue. D genes are given only for firm matches. Some rows have no size entry. The others give once, few or many, or a class for an expanded clone.

clone_size | j_call | d_call | v_call | cdr3_length | cdr3_nt | cdr3_aa
many | TRBJ2-5 | . | TRBV2 | 14 | TGTGCCAGCAGTGTAGGGGACTGGGGAGAGACCCAGTACTTC | CASSVGDWGETQYF
many | TRBJ1-6 | . | TRBV20-1 | 12 | TGCAGTGCTGGCAGGGATGATTCACCCCTCCACTTT | CSAGRDDSPLHF
. | TRBJ1-2 | . | TRBV4-3 | 16 | TGCGCCAGCAGCCAAGATTTACGGGGGGCCTCCACTGGCTACACCTTC | CASSQDLRGASTGYTF
many | TRBJ2-1 | . | TRBV6-1 | 12 | TGTGCCAGCAGTTCCAGTCTAAATGAGCAGTTCTTC | CASSSSLNEQFF
many | TRBJ1-1 | TRBD1 | TRBV29-1 | 13 | TGCAGCGTTGAACAGGGGGGGAGCACTGAAGCTTTCTTT | CSVEQGGSTEAFF
few | TRBJ2-7 | . | TRBV2 | 15 | TGTGCCAGCAGTGAAGCATCCGAGGCGGGCCACGAGCAGTACTTC | CASSEASEAGHEQYF
few | TRBJ2-7 | TRBD1 | TRBV3-1 | 14 | TGTGCCAGCAGCCAAGTCCAGGGGGCCTACGAGCAGTACTTC | CASSQVQGAYEQYF
. | TRBJ2-2 | . | TRBV18 | 16 | TGTGCCAGCTCACCGTTCGGGGGATCTAACACCGGGGAGCTGTTTTTT | CASSPFGGSNTGELFF
. | TRBJ2-1 | TRBD2 | TRBV7-2 | 16 | TGTGCCAGCAGCTTAGGACTAGCGGGAGGTAACAATGAGCAGTTCTTC | CASSLGLAGGNNEQFF
many | TRBJ2-1 | . | TRBV28 | 14 | TGTGCCAGCAGTTTGCCTAGCGTGTTAAGGGAGCAGTTCTTC | CASSLPSVLREQFF
many | TRBJ2-1 | . | TRBV28 | 14 | TGTGCCAGCAGTTTTCCTCTACCCAACAATGAGCAGTTCTTC | CASSFPLPNNEQFF
many | TRBJ2-1 | . | TRBV18 | 15 | TGTGCCAGCTCACCGAGGGCTCCTCCCCGCAATGAGCAGTTCTTC | CASSPRAPPRNEQFF
many | TRBJ2-5 | . | TRBV15 | 15 | TGTGCCACCAGCAGAGAACAGCGCTTCCAAGAGACCCAGTACTTC | CATSREQRFQETQYF
. | TRBJ2-5 | . | TRBV29-1 | 13 | TGCAGCGTTGAATTTAAGGGAGTTGAGACCCAGTACTTC | CSVEFKGVETQYF
. | TRBJ1-4 | TRBD1 | TRBV7-2 | 14 | TGTGCCAGCAGCACCCGACAGGGGCGTGAAAAACTGTTTTTT | CASSTRQGREKLFF
many | TRBJ1-2 | . | TRBV4-1 | 14 | TGCGCCAGCAGCCAAGCGGGGCTGGGCTATGGCTACACCTTC | CASSQAGLGYGYTF
. | TRBJ2-7 | . | TRBV4-2 | 16 | TGTGCCAGCAGCCCCTACGTTGGAGGGGAAAACTACGAGCAGTACTTC | CASSPYVGGENYEQYF
few | TRBJ2-5 | TRBD2 | TRBV29-1 | 14 | TGCAGCGTTGGCGCGGGAGGCCGTCAAGAGACCCAGTACTTC | CSVGAGGRQETQYF
. | TRBJ2-7 | . | TRBV20-1 | 14 | TGCAGTGCTAGAGATAAGACATGGGTGACCGAGCAGTCCTTC | CSARDKTWVTEQSF
few | TRBJ2-3 | . | TRBV3-1 | 14 | TGTGCCAGCAGCCCGACGGGGATCGCAGATACGCAGTATTTT | CASSPTGIADTQYF
many | TRBJ2-2 | . | TRBV27 | 15 | TGTGCCAGCAGTCCAAATGGGAGATCGGTCGGGGAGCTGTTTTTT | CASSPNGRSVGELFF